A selection of T cell receptor beta chains follows, all from one sample in a study of CD8 T cells in ankylosing spondylitis. MiXCR, applied by TCRdb to the 5' RACE reads, yields one record per CDR3 protein. This sample has 750,000 to 850,000 distinct CDR3 sequences, with about 11% found just once. Sample: blood, either unsorted or a sorted T cell fraction (not recorded which). The receptors originated from a male donor with ankylosing spondylitis. CDR3s include the opening cysteine and the closing phenylalanine or tryptophan. D genes are given only for firm matches. The size entry is marked missing in some rows and otherwise reads once, few, many or a size class.

TRBD2 | TRBJ2-1 | TRBV7-2 | - | TGTGCCAGCAGCTTCCCGACTAGCGGGGGGTTTTACAATGAGCAGTTCTTC | CASSFPTSGGFYNEQFF
TRBD2 | TRBJ2-5 | TRBV20-1 | many | TGCAGTGCTTTGACTAGCCGAAACCAAGAGACCCAGTACTTC | CSALTSRNQETQYF
TRBD1 | TRBJ1-6 | TRBV7-2 | few | TGTGCCAGCAGCCCAGGGGGTTCTTTCTTACCCCTCCACTTT | CASSPGGSFLPLHF
- | TRBJ2-5 | TRBV19 | - | TGTGCCACCTCAAGGACATCGGCAGAGACCCAGTACTTC | CATSRTSAETQYF
- | TRBJ2-5 | TRBV18 | - | TGTGCCAGCTCACCACTGATGGGCCAAGAGACCCAGTACTTC | CASSPLMGQETQYF
- | TRBJ1-2 | TRBV18 | - | TGTGCCAGCTCACCCAACAGGGTTTACTATGGCTACACCTTC | CASSPNRVYYGYTF
TRBD1 | TRBJ2-1 | TRBV6-5 | - | TGTGCCAGCAGTTACCCAGGGACAGCTAGCTCCTACAATGAGCAGTTCTTC | CASSYPGTASSYNEQFF
TRBD2 | TRBJ2-1 | TRBV30 | few | TGTGCCTGGCGGCGGGGGTACAATGAGCAGTTCTTC | CAWRRGYNEQFF
- | TRBJ2-7 | TRBV6-1 | few | TGTGCCAGCAGTACGACGCTCAGGGCGGACGAGCAGTACTTC | CASSTTLRADEQYF
TRBD1 | TRBJ2-5 | TRBV7-2 | - | TGTGCCAGCAGAGAAGGGACAGGGTGGGACCAAGAGACCCAGTACTTC | CASREGTGWDQETQYF
TRBD1 | TRBJ2-7 | TRBV20-1 | - | TGCAGTGCCCCCGACCAGGGGGTCTCCTACGAGCAGTACTTC | CSAPDQGVSYEQYF
TRBD2 | TRBJ2-5 | TRBV20-1 | few | TGCAGTGCTAGAGATCCAAGCGGGGCCCAAGAGACCCAGTACTTC | CSARDPSGAQETQYF
- | TRBJ2-5 | TRBV4-2 | many | TGTGCCAGCAGCCAAGGGCCACGGGAGGAGACCCAGTACTTC | CASSQGPREETQYF
- | TRBJ2-2 | TRBV4-3 | few | TGCGCCAGCAGCCAAGAGCCCACCACCGGGGAGCTGTTTTTT | CASSQEPTTGELFF
- | TRBJ1-2 | TRBV7-9 | many | TGTGCCAGCAGCTTAGTTTCCGGCCCCTATGGCTACACCTTC | CASSLVSGPYGYTF